Sequencing of this T cell receptor (beta chain) was carried out in a study of T cell repertoires in ileal Crohn's disease. Whole-study context: Postoperative therapy was given to about half: 11 thiopurines, around 17 anti-TNF agents. Study results and caveats: Sorted CD8 T cells held more high-frequency clones than CD4.

Per sample, around 0.55 micrograms of biopsy DNA were TCRB immunosequenced. Libraries were prepared by immunoSEQ multiplex PCR; TCRdb keeps only in-frame clonotypes and omits some of them. Counted here are approximately 13,000 clones, 60% to 85% occurring once; the ten biggest clones make up roughly 4.5%. Concerning this clone: Antigen specificity is unknown.

CDR3 length: 15 residues. With 1 base removed from V and 1 base from J, the gap between germline ends came to 9 bases. Germline CDR1 reads SGHTA; CDR2 reads FQGNSA. The sequence derives from an adult with Crohn's disease. The rearrangement uses TRBV7-2 and TRBJ2-3; TRBD2 is a possible D gene (7 bases). Sequencing used ileal tissue. CDR3 nucleotides: TGTGCCAGCAGCTTAGGGGGGGGCCGCACAGATACGCAGTATTTT. It codes for CASSLGGGRTDTQYF.